This record looks at one TCR beta chain sequence and its context. Its antigen is undetermined. The sample originates from a study of T-cell memory formation after mild COVID-19. The V gene's germline CDR1 is SEHNR and CDR2 FQNEAQ (reference sequence). V was pared by 3 bases and J by 1 base, with 9 bases between. CDR3 size: 14 residues. General study findings and limits: Contracting clones from day 15 to 85 had balanced CD4/CD8; later expanders favoured CD4+.

MiXCR, applied by TCRdb to the 5' RACE reads, yields one record per CDR3 protein. The sample shows some 180,000 distinct CDR3 sequences, around 13% of them seen only once. This receptor was identified in a young man who had mild COVID-19 (a few samples of this study predate the infection). Cell type and time point are not known. The chain employs TRBV7-9 and TRBJ1-1, with D possibly being TRBD1 (6 bases). Sequencing was carried out using PBMCs or a T cell subset sorted from them (not recorded which). The CDR3 coding sequence is TGTGCCAGCAGCTTTGGCAGGGGGAACACTGAAGCTTTCTTT. It translates to CASSFGRGNTEAFF.